Reported below is one T cell receptor beta chain. The germline V gene has CDR1 GTSNPN and CDR2 SVGIG (reference sequence). This CDR3 spans 12 amino acids. V dropped 2 bases and J dropped 9 bases, with 8 bases sitting between them. The sample belongs to a study of blood T cell repertoires in COVID-19. Study summary: Donors in the United States, Italy and Spain gave samples during acute or convalescent COVID-19. Nucleic acid was either cDNA or gDNA, and it came from T cells, B-cell-depleted T cells, or PBMCs.

The authors' processing: Researchers report that nucleated cell counts were estimated from reference gene primer amplification. Data came from immunoSEQ multiplex PCR; TCRdb stores just in-frame clones and leaves some out. V, J and clone size were drawn from that table, and D and trimming were deduced from the DNA. The sample includes approximately 100,000 clones, 70% to 90% seen only once; the top ten take roughly 3.6%. Sequencing used peripheral blood. The chain employs TRBV30 and TRBJ1-6, with D unresolved. The source of this sequence is a woman in her sixties with acute or convalescent COVID-19. The CDR3 DNA is TGTGCCTGGAGTTGGTCGAGTTCACCCCTCCACTTT. This translates into CAWSWSSSPLHF.